This entry describes one TCR beta chain. Its cognate antigen is unknown. Exposure to brentuximab vedotin varied, and each patient had relapsed following autologous stem cell transplantation. Some clones are missing from TCRdb's copy, which holds only in-frame ones; the method was immunoSEQ multiplex PCR. The sample lists some 96,000 clones, roughly 81% occurring once. The sample comes from a study of PD-1 blockade in classical Hodgkin lymphoma. Across the study: Patients got intravenous nivolumab 3 mg/kg every 2 weeks.

Findings and caveats of the study: The baseline diversity of complete responders showed similarity to that of newly diagnosed patients.

The germline V and J ends were trimmed by 6 bases and 2 bases, with 10 bases remaining between them. The CDR3 is 12 amino acids. Germline CDR1 and CDR2: SQVTM and ANQGSEA. This sample comprised peripheral blood mononuclear cells (PBMCs), obtained before the second cycle of nivolumab. This receptor was identified in a human donor with classical Hodgkin lymphoma. The rearrangement uses TRBV29-1 and TRBJ2-5; D is unclear. The CDR3 sequence: CSVRAGQETQYF. CDR3 DNA: TGCAGCGTACGCGCTGGGCAAGAGACCCAGTACTTC.